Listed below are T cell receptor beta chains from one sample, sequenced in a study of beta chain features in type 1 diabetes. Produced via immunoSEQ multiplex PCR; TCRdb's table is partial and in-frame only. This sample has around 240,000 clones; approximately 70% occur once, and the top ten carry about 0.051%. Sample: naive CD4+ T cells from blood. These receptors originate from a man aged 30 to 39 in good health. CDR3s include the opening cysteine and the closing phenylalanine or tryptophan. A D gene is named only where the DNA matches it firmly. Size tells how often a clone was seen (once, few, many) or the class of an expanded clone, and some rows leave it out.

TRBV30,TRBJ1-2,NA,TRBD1,TGTGCCTGGAGTATCAGGACAGGGACGGGCTACACCTTC,CAWSIRTGTGYTF
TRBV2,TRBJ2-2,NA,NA,TGTGCCAGCAAGGGGCTATCTAGCGGGGAGCTGTTTTTT,CASKGLSSGELFF
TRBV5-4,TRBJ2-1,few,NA,TGTGCCAGCAGCTTGGACAGCTACAATGAGCAGTTCTTC,CASSLDSYNEQFF
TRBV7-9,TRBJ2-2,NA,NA,TGTGCCAGCAGCTCCGGGACTCGGACTCCTGGGGAGCTGTTTTTT,CASSSGTRTPGELFF
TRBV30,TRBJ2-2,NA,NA,TGTGCCTGGAGAAATACCGGGGAGCTGTTTTTT,CAWRNTGELFF
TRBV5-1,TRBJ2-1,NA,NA,TGCGCCAGCAGCTTGGCCGGAGACTACTACAATGAGCAGTTCTTC,CASSLAGDYYNEQFF
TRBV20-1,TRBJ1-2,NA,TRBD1,TGCAGGGCTGAAGGGACAGGTGGCTACACCTTC,CRAEGTGGYTF
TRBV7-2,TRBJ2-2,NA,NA,TGTGCCAGCAGCCCATCGTACCTTGCGGGTGCAGGCACCGGGGAGCTGTTTTTT,CASSPSYLAGAGTGELFF
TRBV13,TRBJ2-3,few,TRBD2,TGTGCCAGCAGCGCCTCTAGCGGGGCTGATACGCAGTATTTT,CASSASSGADTQYF
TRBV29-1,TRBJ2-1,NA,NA,TGCAGCGTTGAGGACGGGAGCCGCTCCTACAATGAGCAGTTCTTC,CSVEDGSRSYNEQFF
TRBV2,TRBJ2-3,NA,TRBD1,TGTGCCAGCACCCGGGACAGGGGCACAGATACGCAGTATTTT,CASTRDRGTDTQYF
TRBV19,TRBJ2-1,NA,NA,TGTGCCAGTAGTAAAGAGGCGGCCGGATCCAATGAGCAGTTCTTC,CASSKEAAGSNEQFF
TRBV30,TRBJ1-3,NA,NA,TGTGCCTGGAGTGTCACAGGGCCCGGAAACACCATATATTTT,CAWSVTGPGNTIYF
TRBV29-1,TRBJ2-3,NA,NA,TGCAGCGTTGAAAAGGGGATGGCGTCTGATACGCAGTATTTT,CSVEKGMASDTQYF
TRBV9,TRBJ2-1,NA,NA,TGTGCCAGCAGCGTAGGTACCCACGACCGCAATGAGCAGTTCTTC,CASSVGTHDRNEQFF
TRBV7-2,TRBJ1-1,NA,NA,TGTGCCAGCAGCAGGGGACGGGCGAGGGTTGAAGCTTTCTTT,CASSRGRARVEAFF
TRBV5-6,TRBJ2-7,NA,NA,TGTGCCAGCAGCTTGGTGGACAGCCTGCAGTACTTC,CASSLVDSLQYF
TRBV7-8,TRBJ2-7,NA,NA,TGTGCCAGCAGCCCCCCCGGCGCCCACGAGCAGTACTTC,CASSPPGAHEQYF
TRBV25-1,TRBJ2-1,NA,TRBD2,TGTGCCAGCAGTGACCCTACGACTAGCGGGGCCTACAATGAGCAGTTCTTC,CASSDPTTSGAYNEQFF
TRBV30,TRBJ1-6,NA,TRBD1,TGTGCCTGGAGTGTAGGGGGACAGGGGTATGTGCCCCTCCACTTT,CAWSVGGQGYVPLHF
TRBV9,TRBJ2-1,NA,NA,TGTGCCAGCAGCGCAGGGTACAATGAGCAGTTCTTC,CASSAGYNEQFF
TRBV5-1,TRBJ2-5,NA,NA,TGCGCCAGCAGCAATCCCGGGACTTATCAAGAGACCCAGTACTTC,CASSNPGTYQETQYF
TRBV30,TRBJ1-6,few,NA,TGTGCCTGGAGCGCAGGGAATTCACCCCTCCACTTT,CAWSAGNSPLHF
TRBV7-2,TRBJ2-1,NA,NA,TGTGCCAGCAGGAGTGGACAGGCGGGATACAATGAGCAGTTCTTC,CASRSGQAGYNEQFF
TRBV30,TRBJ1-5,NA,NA,TGTGCCTGGAGTAAGGCTGGCAATCAGCCCCAGCATTTT,CAWSKAGNQPQHF
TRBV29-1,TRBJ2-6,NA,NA,TGCAGCGTGGTGGACGGCAACTCTGGGGCCAACGTCCTGACTTTC,CSVVDGNSGANVLTF
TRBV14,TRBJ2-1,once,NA,TGTGCCAGCAGCCACTATGATGAGCAGTTCTTC,CASSHYDEQFF